Listed here are 23 T cell receptor beta chains from one sample, sequenced in a study of shared clonotypes between healthy human individuals. Here immunoSEQ multiplex PCR was the method, and the copy in TCRdb shows in-frame clones only, minus some. The profile covers a few million clones, with about 92% appearing a single time and around 0.14% taken by the ten largest. Sequencing used naive CD4+ T cells sorted from blood. Noted subset: CD45RA+ positively selected. The receptor source for this set is a man between 18 and 29 years old in good health.

The chain couples TRBV4-1 to TRBJ2-5; 7 positions agree with TRBD1. The germline V gene encodes CDR1 MGHRA and CDR2 YSYEKL. J gave up 5 bases and V 1 base, and 4 bases lay outside the gene matches. This CDR3 has 14 residues. The CDR3 DNA follows: TGCGCCAGCAGCCAAGCGACAGGGTGGGAGACCCAGTACTTC. Translating gives CASSQATGWETQYF.

V is TRBV11-2 and J is TRBJ2-7, with 9 bases aligning to TRBD1. Germline assignment: CDR1 SGHAT and CDR2 FQNNGV. Unmatched junction bases numbered 4, after V lost 2 bases and J lost 5 bases. The CDR3 sequence is 14 residues long. The CDR3 spells CASSLMGTGNEQYF. In DNA form, the CDR3 reads TGTGCCAGCAGCTTAATGGGGACAGGGAACGAGCAGTACTTC.

This clone was seen once. The V and J genes are TRBV7-9 and TRBJ1-6; D is possibly TRBD1 (6 bases). With 5 bases removed from V and 0 bases from J, the gap between germline ends came to 14 bases. The CDR3 is 17 amino acids. Germline-derived CDR1 and CDR2 are SEHNR and FQNEAQ (reference sequence). The CDR3 region is CASSHRDMSSYNSPLHF. CDR3 nucleotide sequence: TGTGCCAGCAGCCACCGGGACATGAGCTCCTATAATTCACCCCTCCACTTT.

The chain joins TRBV30 to TRBJ2-2, with D perhaps assigned TRBD1 or TRBD2 (6 bases each). CDR1 is GTSNPN, CDR2 SVGIG, per germline (reference sequence). The CDR3 extends over 14 amino acids. V was clipped by 4 bases and J by 2 bases, with 11 bases between them. CDR3: CAWTAGQNTGELFF. The CDR3 nucleotides are TGTGCCTGGACCGCGGGACAAAACACCGGGGAGCTGTTTTTT.

This rearrangement joins TRBV7-3 to TRBJ2-5, with D unclear. Deletions cut 5 bases from V and 7 bases from J, with 11 bases between. The length of the CDR3 is 12 residues. Germline V CDR1 and CDR2: SGHTA, FQGTGA. The CDR3 sequence is CASSPGPSTQYF. The DNA for the CDR3 is TGTGCCAGCAGCCCCGGGCCGTCGACCCAGTACTTC.

In DNA form, the CDR3 reads TGTGCCAGCAGTTTAAGTGGCCGCGGTAGTAATCAGCCCCAGCATTTT. This encodes CASSLSGRGSNQPQHF. The J gene is TRBJ1-5, the V gene TRBV27; D is unclear. This CDR3 has 16 residues. Trimming removed 2 bases at V and 4 bases at J, with 15 bases between. Looked up from germline, CDR1 is MNHEY and CDR2 is SMNVEV (reference sequence).

V usage is TRBV2 and J usage is TRBJ2-7; weak D call: TRBD1 (6 bases). The germline V gene has CDR1 SNHLY and CDR2 FYNNEI. Trimming removed 7 bases from V and 1 base from J, with 14 bases in between. The CDR3 totals 14 residues. CDR3 protein: CASIVTGFSYEQYF. The CDR3 region has the DNA TGTGCCAGCATCGTTACAGGGTTTTCCTACGAGCAGTACTTC.

V gene TRBV4-1 combines with J gene TRBJ2-5, with TRBD1 identical over 12 bases. The J call may be faulty, since TRBJ2-7 better matches the DNA end. This CDR3 is 17 amino acids long. The germline V gene encodes CDR1 MGHRA and CDR2 YSYEKL. In DNA form, the CDR3 reads TGCGCCAGCAGCCAAGATGGGGACAGGGGGCCATACTACGAGCAGTACTTC. Its translation: CASSQDGDRGPYYEQYF.

Points on this clone: Other DNA sequences within the sample encode an identical CDR3. V is TRBV9 and J is TRBJ1-3, with D uncertain. Trimming left V 2 bases short and J 0 bases short, with 6 bases between. CDR1 SGDLS and CDR2 YYNGEE come from the germline V gene. The CDR3 loop spans 14 amino acids. The CDR3 nucleotides read TGTGCCAGCAGCGTCGGGTTCTCTGGAAACACCATATATTTT. As protein: CASSVGFSGNTIYF.

The rearrangement joins TRBV25-1 to TRBJ2-3; 14 nucleotides align to TRBD2. After removal of 4 bases from V and 3 bases from J, the junction contained 6 bases not matched to a gene. The CDR3 is made up of 17 amino acids. From germline, CDR1 is MGHDK and CDR2 SYGVNS. The CDR3 bases are TGTGCCAGCAGTGCTAGGACTAGCGGGAGGTCGACAGATACGCAGTATTTT. Protein: CASSARTSGRSTDTQYF.

This clone appeared a few times. This chain links TRBV2 with TRBJ1-1; D is uncertain. Germline loops: CDR1 SNHLY, CDR2 FYNNEI. The CDR3 is made up of 17 amino acids. Trimming pared 7 bases from V and 0 bases from J, leaving 21 bases between. CDR3 sequence (DNA): TGTGCCAGCATTCATTATGAGGCAACTCTCATGAACACTGAAGCTTTCTTT. Translated: CASIHYEATLMNTEAFF.

This chain links TRBV27 with TRBJ1-2; unclear D gene. The CDR3 consists of 14 residues. Trimming took off 4 bases at V and 5 bases at J, with 14 bases between the two ends. Germline values: CDR1 MNHEY, CDR2 SMNVEV (reference sequence). DNA of the CDR3: TGTGCCAGCAGTTGGCCGATAATTGGGTATGGCTACACCTTC. It specifies CASSWPIIGYGYTF.

The chain links TRBV12-5 to TRBJ1-2, with D unresolved. Germline CDR1 LGHNT, CDR2 FRNRAP. Trimming left V 0 bases short and J 2 bases short, with 19 bases between. The CDR3 length is 18 residues. CDR3: CASGLVPGWSLLNYGYTF. The CDR3 nucleotides read TGTGCTAGTGGTTTGGTACCCGGTTGGAGTCTTCTGAACTATGGCTACACCTTC.

V is TRBV7-8 and J is TRBJ2-3; 9 bases match TRBD1. The germline V gene has CDR1 SGHVS and CDR2 FQNEAQ. The CDR3 is 16 amino acids. Unmatched junction bases numbered 9, after V lost 5 bases and J lost 3 bases. Here the CDR3 reads CASSPRTGAGTDTQYF. In DNA form, the CDR3 reads TGTGCCAGCAGCCCCAGGACAGGGGCCGGTACAGATACGCAGTATTTT.

This clone appeared once. One end of the junction does not line up with germline, which may come from a read error. The chain recombines TRBV7-7 with TRBJ1-1; tentatively, D is TRBD1 (5 bases). The CDR3 extends over 13 amino acids. CDR1 is SSHAT, CDR2 FNYEAQ, per germline (reference sequence). CDR3 sequence (DNA): TGTGCTAGCAGCAAGACAGTGAACACTGAAGCTTTCTTT. Amino acids: CASSKTVNTEAFF. The full variable domain, completed using reference TRBV7-7 and TRBJ1-1, is GAGVSQSPRYKVTKRGQDVTLRCDPISSHATLYWYQQALGQGPEFLTYFNYEAQPDKSGLPSDRFSAERPEGSISTLTIQRTEQRDSAMYRCASSKTVNTEAFFGQGTRLTVV.

The gene calls are TRBV4-3 and TRBJ2-1; no firm D call. The CDR3 length is 15 residues. CDR1 and CDR2 from the germline V gene are LGHNA and YSLEER. V shed 0 bases and J shed 0 bases, with 6 bases lying between them. The CDR3 reads CASSQDWASYNEQFF. The CDR3 DNA follows: TGCGCCAGCAGCCAAGATTGGGCCTCCTACAATGAGCAGTTCTTC.

This clone appeared a single time. This sequence joins TRBV23-1 and TRBJ2-7; 7 bases are a match to TRBD1. TRBV23-1 is reported as an ORF; its role is uncertain. This CDR3 is built from 16 residues. With V trimmed by 0 bases and J by 2 bases, 7 bases remained unmatched. The DNA of the CDR3 is TGCGCCAGCAGTCAATCTGGACAGGTCGTTACCTACGAGCAGTACTTC. Protein: CASSQSGQVVTYEQYF.

This chain uses TRBV5-1 with TRBJ1-1; the match to TRBD1 covers 7 bases. The germline V gene encodes CDR1 SGHRS and CDR2 YFSETQ. Losses at the gene ends were 0 bases for V and 2 bases for J; bases not matched to a gene: 7. The CDR3 loop spans 16 amino acids. In nucleotides, the CDR3 is TGCGCCAGCAGCTTGGAGGCAGGGGGTGGAAACACTGAAGCTTTCTTT. Translated, it gives CASSLEAGGGNTEAFF.

This rearrangement joins TRBV19 to TRBJ2-6, with D perhaps given as TRBD1 or TRBD2 (5 bases each). Trimming removed 5 bases from V and 2 bases from J, with 10 bases in between. The CDR3 spans 15 residues. Per germline, CDR1 LNHDA and CDR2 SQIVND (reference sequence). Here the CDR3 reads CASSRGEAGANVLTF. Here the CDR3 DNA reads TGTGCCAGTAGTCGGGGCGAGGCTGGGGCCAACGTCCTGACTTTC.

This chain links TRBV28 with TRBJ1-2, with D maybe TRBD1 (6 bases). This CDR3 spans 15 amino acids. CDR1 MDHEN and CDR2 SYDVKM come from the germline V gene. V was pared by 5 bases and J by 4 bases, with 17 bases between. This chain's CDR3 is CASSPRDRPVYGYTF. CDR3 sequence (DNA): TGTGCCAGCAGTCCCCGAGACAGGCCGGTCTATGGCTACACCTTC.

This clone was observed a few times. The chain carries TRBV9 and TRBJ2-3; D not certain. Per germline, CDR1 SGDLS and CDR2 YYNGEE. Trimming stripped 0 bases from V and 1 base from J, with 12 bases between. The CDR3 runs 16 residues. The CDR3 DNA reads as TGTGCCAGCAGCGTAGATTTAACAGTACGCACAGATACGCAGTATTTT. The encoded protein is CASSVDLTVRTDTQYF.

This clone has only one observation. The rearrangement uses TRBV30 and TRBJ1-2, with unresolved D. The CDR3 runs to 13 residues. Trimming shortened V by 7 bases and J by 8 bases, and 20 bases separated the two germline ends. CDR1 is GTSNPN, CDR2 SVGIG, per germline (reference sequence). The CDR3 is CAFTLGSPRGYTF. CDR3 DNA: TGTGCCTTTACACTGGGGTCTCCTCGGGGCTACACCTTC. Together with reference TRBV30 and TRBJ1-2, the CDR3 gives the full variable domain: SQTIHQWPATLVQPVGSPLSLECTVEGTSNPNLYWYRQAAGRGLQLLFYSVGIGQISSEVPQNLSASRPQDRQFILSSKKLLLSDSGFYLCAFTLGSPRGYTFGSGTRLTVV.

The V and J genes are TRBV7-8 and TRBJ1-1; possible D gene TRBD1, 6 bases. Germline CDR1 is SGHVS and CDR2 is FQNEAQ. Trimming left V 4 bases short and J 1 base short, with 19 bases between. This CDR3 region has 17 residues. CDR3 amino acids: CASSSRGRGRGNTEAFF. The CDR3 nucleotides read TGTGCCAGCAGCTCGCGGGGCCGGGGGCGAGGGAACACTGAAGCTTTCTTT.